This is a list of T cell receptor beta chains from one sample in a study of T-cell reconstitution after alpha-beta-depleted transplantation in children. TCRdb fed the PCR reads into MiXCR, producing one record per CDR3 protein. Of about 200,000 distinct CDR3 sequences in the sample, 5% to 7.5% were seen once. The specimen was PBMCs, collected before TCRalphabeta/CD19-depleted stem cell transplant. These receptors all come from a girl in the first two years of life with combined immunodeficiency, due to receive a stem cell transplant. Both conserved end residues are part of each CDR3. D genes are given only for firm matches. Some rows mark clone size as missing; the rest say once, few, many or name a class of expanded clone.

j_gene: TRBJ2-7; d_gene: TRBD2; v_gene: TRBV18; abundance: many; CDR3aa: CASSPGRAGGTYEQYF; CDR3nt: TGTGCCAGCTCACCAGGGAGAGCGGGAGGGACCTACGAGCAGTACTTC
j_gene: TRBJ2-5; d_gene: TRBD1; v_gene: TRBV24-1; abundance: many; CDR3aa: CATSDWTGSRETQYF; CDR3nt: TGTGCCACCAGTGATTGGACAGGGTCACGAGAGACCCAGTACTTC
j_gene: TRBJ2-7; d_gene: -; v_gene: TRBV29-1; abundance: many; CDR3aa: CSVVRGGLGEQYF; CDR3nt: TGCAGCGTTGTACGTGGGGGGCTAGGTGAGCAGTACTTC
j_gene: TRBJ2-1; d_gene: -; v_gene: TRBV20-1; abundance: few; CDR3aa: CSAIQDLGGDNEQFF; CDR3nt: TGCAGTGCTATACAAGATCTCGGTGGGGACAATGAGCAGTTCTTC
j_gene: TRBJ2-7; d_gene: -; v_gene: TRBV4-1; abundance: many; CDR3aa: CASSQEQVGSYEQYF; CDR3nt: TGCGCCAGCAGCCAAGAACAGGTGGGCTCCTACGAGCAGTACTTC
j_gene: TRBJ2-7; d_gene: TRBD1; v_gene: TRBV3-1; abundance: -; CDR3aa: CTSSLHPYILTTGRYEQYF; CDR3nt: TGTACCAGCAGTCTCCACCCGTACATCCTAACGACAGGGCGCTACGAGCAGTACTTC
j_gene: TRBJ1-1; d_gene: -; v_gene: TRBV5-1; abundance: many; CDR3aa: CASSLVVNTEAFF; CDR3nt: TGTGCCAGCAGCTTAGTAGTGAACACTGAAGCTTTCTTT
j_gene: TRBJ2-1; d_gene: TRBD2; v_gene: TRBV29-1; abundance: many; CDR3aa: CSVSGLAGGSNYNEQFF; CDR3nt: TGCAGCGTATCAGGACTAGCGGGAGGAAGTAACTACAATGAGCAGTTCTTC
j_gene: TRBJ2-3; d_gene: -; v_gene: TRBV29-1; abundance: many; CDR3aa: CSVEESGEWGTDTQYF; CDR3nt: TGCAGCGTTGAAGAGTCGGGGGAGTGGGGCACAGATACGCAGTATTTT
j_gene: TRBJ1-2; d_gene: -; v_gene: TRBV7-8; abundance: many; CDR3aa: CASSLGRASYGYTF; CDR3nt: TGTGCCAGCAGCTTAGGGCGGGCGTCGTATGGCTACACCTTC
j_gene: TRBJ2-5; d_gene: -; v_gene: TRBV20-1; abundance: -; CDR3aa: CSADPRSQETQYF; CDR3nt: TGCAGTGCAGACCCTAGGTCCCAAGAGACCCAGTACTTC
j_gene: TRBJ2-3; d_gene: TRBD2; v_gene: TRBV28; abundance: many; CDR3aa: CASSPSGGAPTDTQYF; CDR3nt: TGTGCCAGCAGCCCTAGCGGCGGAGCCCCCACAGATACGCAGTATTTT
j_gene: TRBJ1-2; d_gene: TRBD1; v_gene: TRBV29-1; abundance: many; CDR3aa: CSARWRGQGVYYGYTF; CDR3nt: TGCAGCGCCCGTTGGCGGGGTCAGGGGGTGTACTATGGCTACACCTTC
j_gene: TRBJ2-7; d_gene: TRBD2; v_gene: TRBV14; abundance: many; CDR3aa: CASSLRLAGGEQYF; CDR3nt: TGTGCCAGCAGCCTTAGGCTAGCGGGGGGCGAGCAGTACTTC
j_gene: TRBJ1-5; d_gene: -; v_gene: TRBV7-9; abundance: -; CDR3aa: CASTFSDDSNQPQHF; CDR3nt: TGTGCCAGCACCTTTTCAGACGATAGCAATCAGCCCCAGCATTTT
j_gene: TRBJ2-1; d_gene: -; v_gene: TRBV19; abundance: many; CDR3aa: CASSTPRDGYNEQFF; CDR3nt: TGTGCCAGTAGTACACCAAGGGACGGGTACAATGAGCAGTTCTTC
j_gene: TRBJ2-1; d_gene: -; v_gene: TRBV29-1; abundance: many; CDR3aa: CSVGPEYSSPDNEQFF; CDR3nt: TGCAGCGTGGGACCCGAGTATTCCTCCCCGGACAATGAGCAGTTCTTC